What follows are 6 T cell receptor beta chains derived from one specimen sequenced in a study of regulatory T cells in long-lasting Graves disease. The time point: newly diagnosed GD, antithyroid drugs for less than 3 months. From RNA extracted from PBMCs, the TCR library was made. According to the study, TCR beta libraries were built with iRepertoire HTBI primers and CDR3-region Arm-PCR. One entry per CDR3 protein, called by TCRdb with MiXCR from the multiplex PCR reads. The table records under 700,000 distinct CDR3 sequences, 16% of them present only once. This sample was shared with a second study, whose subject was T cells in Graves' hyperthyroidism and ophthalmopathy.

The sequenced sample was peripheral blood mononuclear cells (PBMCs), obtained at new diagnosis, from a patient treated with antithyroid drugs. The receptors stem from a woman aged 35-60 years with Graves disease.

This clonotype has a count of ten or more. J is TRBJ2-5 and V is TRBV7-6; D gene ambiguous. With the DNA end fitting TRBJ2-1 better, the J assignment may be wrong. CDR3 length equals 12 residues. Per the germline V gene, CDR1 is SGHVS and CDR2 is FNYEAQ. CDR3 nucleotide sequence: TGTGCCAGCAGCTCAGCTCTCAATGAGCAGTTCTTC. Amino acids: CASSSALNEQFF.

The chain uses TRBV20-1 and TRBJ2-6; 7 bases are shared with TRBD1. The CDR3 runs 17 residues. CDR1 and CDR2 (germline): DFQATT, SNEGSKA (reference sequence). After removal of 1 base from V and 4 bases from J, the junction contained 10 bases not matched to a gene. The CDR3 here is CSARALPDRPGANVLTF. The CDR3 region has the DNA TGCAGTGCTAGAGCCCTACCGGACAGGCCCGGGGCCAACGTCCTGACTTTC.

This clonotype was seen many times. CDR3 amino acids: CASSPSGTGFGYTF. Here the CDR3 DNA reads TGTGCCAGCAGCCCCTCCGGGACAGGGTTTGGCTACACCTTC. The chain uses TRBV3-1 and TRBJ1-2; 9 nucleotides agree with TRBD1. The CDR3 contains 14 residues. V was pared by 4 bases and J by 7 bases, with 7 bases of the junction left unmatched. Germline V gene data show CDR1 as LGHDT and CDR2 as YNNKEL (reference sequence).

The chain links TRBV14 to TRBJ2-7; the D gene is possibly TRBD2 (7 bases). The CDR3 extends over 13 amino acids. V dropped 4 bases and J dropped 10 bases, with 17 bases sitting between them. CDR1 is SGHDN and CDR2 is FVKESK in the germline V gene. This CDR3 reads CASSPPVGGRQYF. CDR3 sequence (DNA): TGTGCCAGCAGCCCGCCGGTCGGGGGGCGCCAGTACTTC.

This clonotype was detected ten times or more. The rearrangement links TRBV19 to TRBJ1-1; D remains unclear. V shed 0 bases and J shed 6 bases, with 11 bases lying between them. The CDR3 has 14 residues. Per germline, CDR1 LNHDA and CDR2 SQIVND (reference sequence). CDR3 nucleotides: TGTGCCAGTAGTATAGATATTGGGTACGCTGAAGCTTTCTTT. It encodes CASSIDIGYAEAFF.

This chain links TRBV11-1 with TRBJ1-2; 9 positions agree with TRBD1. CDR3 size: 15 residues. CDR1 is SGHAT, CDR2 FQDESV, per germline (reference sequence). The J segment lost 3 bases and the V segment lost 5 bases, leaving 7 bases of the junction unmatched. CDR3 sequence: CASSTGGAGHYGYTF. CDR3 DNA sequence: TGTGCCAGCAGCACAGGGGGCGCAGGGCACTATGGCTACACCTTC.